Presented here are 24 T cell receptor beta chains from one specimen sequenced in a study of low-dose radiotherapy and immunotherapy resistance in tumors. Time point described: after trial treatment. The treatment here: LDRT plus nivolumab, ipilimumab, low-dose cyclophosphamide and aspirin (RACIN trial). Covering alpha and beta chains, TRAV- and TRBV-specific primers were used for the first-strand cDNA. TCRs were amplified for 15 to 25 PCR cycles with a constant-region primer and V-primer adapter. TCRdb fed the reads into MiXCR, producing one record per CDR3 protein. The data show roughly 100,000 distinct CDR3 sequences, about 20% seen once. The sample in question was PBMCs, obtained after low-dose radiotherapy plus immunotherapy. Receptors originate from a female donor with ovarian cancer.

This clonotype has at least ten counts. CDR3 nucleotides: TGTGCCAGCAGTGTGGGACAGGGAAGCACCGGGGAGCTGTTTTTT. Protein product: CASSVGQGSTGELFF. V is TRBV2 and J is TRBJ2-2, with 9 bases lining up with TRBD1. With 4 bases clipped from V and 4 bases from J, the junction kept 4 bases outside the gene matches. Germline CDR1 and CDR2: SNHLY and FYNNEI. The CDR3 contains 15 residues.

Comment on this clonotype: Just one base apart from a much larger clone, this may be a read error. The chain uses TRBV5-4 and TRBJ2-5, with TRBD2 matching 11 bases. The germline CDR1 and CDR2 sequences are SGHNT and YYREEE (reference sequence). This CDR3 comprises 15 residues. The CDR3 reads CTSSQTSGTQETQYF. The DNA of the CDR3 is TGCACCAGCAGCCAGACTAGCGGGACCCAAGAGACCCAGTACTTC.

This clonotype was picked up a small number of times. This chain connects TRBV20-1 to TRBJ2-1, with D perhaps being TRBD1 or TRBD2 (5 bases each). Per germline, CDR1 DFQATT and CDR2 SNEGSKA (reference sequence). This CDR3 has 14 residues. Between the trimmed V and J ends, which lost 5 bases and 6 bases, there was a span of 17 bases. CDR3 DNA sequence: TGCAGTGCTCCCGGGACCCCCAACGGCAATGAGCAGTTCTTC. Amino acid sequence: CSAPGTPNGNEQFF.

At least ten counts were recorded for this clonotype. V gene TRBV13 combines with J gene TRBJ2-7, with D possibly being TRBD1 or TRBD2 (5 bases each). Looked up from germline, CDR1 is PRHDT and CDR2 is FYEKMQ (reference sequence). V lost 3 bases and J lost 1, with 13 bases in between. The CDR3 contains 15 residues. The CDR3 DNA reads TGTGCCAGCAGCTTCAGGGAGAGCACTTCCTACGAGCAGTACTTC. Protein product: CASSFRESTSYEQYF.

This clonotype was seen ten or more times. The rearrangement uses TRBV6-8 and TRBJ2-1; D could derive from TRBD1 or TRBD2 (5 bases each). The germline V gene encodes CDR1 MNHGY and CDR2 SAAAGT. The CDR3 has 13 amino acids. V gave up 4 bases and J gave up 5 bases, with 9 bases separating them. The CDR3 loop is CASSSGPNNEQFF. The CDR3 DNA sequence: TGTGCCAGCAGTTCGGGACCGAACAATGAGCAGTTCTTC.

V and J are TRBV20-1 and TRBJ1-3, with unresolved D. V lost 0 bases and J lost 2, with 11 bases in between. Germline V gene lookup returns CDR1 DFQATT and CDR2 SNEGSKA (reference sequence). CDR3 length: 15 amino acids. The CDR3 DNA reads TGCAGTGCTAGAGACCCGGGGTTAACTGGAAACACCATATATTTT. This sequence encodes CSARDPGLTGNTIYF.

This clonotype was counted many times. The chain uses TRBV2 and TRBJ2-1; 8 bases map to TRBD1. There are 15 residues in the CDR3. The germline V gene encodes CDR1 SNHLY and CDR2 FYNNEI. Trimming at V came to 3 bases and at J to 14 bases, leaving 15 bases not matched to a gene. Here the CDR3 reads CASSDSGQDYYGEFF. In DNA form, the CDR3 reads TGTGCCAGCAGTGATTCGGGACAGGACTACTACGGGGAGTTCTTC.

This clonotype was seen repeatedly, ten times or more. The genes are TRBV29-1 and TRBJ2-7; the match to TRBD2 covers 7 bases. The CDR3 spans 13 residues. V lost 4 bases, J lost 6 bases, and 9 bases stayed unmatched. Germline assignment: CDR1 SQVTM and CDR2 ANQGSEA. This chain's CDR3 is CSVGGEGLGEQYF. CDR3 DNA: TGCAGCGTTGGGGGGGAGGGGCTCGGCGAGCAGTACTTC.

This clonotype showed up just a few times. CDR3 loop: CASRDRGYGYTF. CDR3 DNA: TGTGCCAGCAGGGACAGGGGTTATGGCTACACCTTC. The rearrangement joins TRBV28 to TRBJ1-2, with TRBD1 matching over 9 bases. In germline, CDR1 is MDHEN, CDR2 SYDVKM. V was pared by 6 bases and J by 5 bases, with 1 base of the junction left unmatched. CDR3 size: 12 residues.

This clonotype was picked up many times. The rearrangement uses TRBV6-2 or TRBV6-3 and TRBJ1-2; D gene unclear. V lost 5 bases to trimming and J lost 0 bases, with 13 bases between them. Germline V gene sequence: CDR1 MNHEY, CDR2 SVGEGT. This CDR3 has 15 residues. The CDR3 protein is CASSEWKASNYGYTF. CDR3 DNA sequence: TGTGCCAGCAGTGAATGGAAGGCCTCTAACTATGGCTACACCTTC.

As for this clonotype: One junction end disagrees with the germline gene, perhaps due to a read error. CDR3 protein: CSARDSVLAGGLQVF. In nucleotides, the CDR3 is TGCAGTGCTAGGGATTCTGTTCTAGCGGGGGGGCTGCAGGTCTTC. The V and J genes are TRBV20-1 and TRBJ2-7; 12 bases match TRBD2. This CDR3 region has 15 residues. The germline V gene encodes CDR1 DFQATT and CDR2 SNEGSKA (reference sequence).

The sample holds many counts of this clonotype. V is TRBV9 and J is TRBJ1-1; D unclear. V was shortened by 3 bases and J by 0 bases, with 15 bases between the two germline ends. Germline V gene data show CDR1 as SGDLS and CDR2 as YYNGEE. This CDR3 is 16 amino acids long. CDR3 sequence reads: CASSEEVGLMNTEAFF. CDR3 nucleotide sequence: TGTGCCAGCAGCGAAGAGGTGGGCCTGATGAACACTGAAGCTTTCTTT.

This clonotype was counted ten times or more. V and J are TRBV20-1 and TRBJ2-7, with D uncertain. The germline CDR1 and CDR2 sequences are DFQATT and SNEGSKA (reference sequence). V was cut by 0 bases and J by 4 bases, with 4 bases left in between. The CDR3 consists of 11 residues. CDR3 sequence (DNA): TGCAGTGCTAGAGATAAATACGAGCAGTACTTC. This translates into CSARDKYEQYF.

This clonotype occurred many times. V and J are TRBV7-9 and TRBJ2-1; D may be TRBD1 or TRBD2 (5 bases each). V lost 3 bases and J 9 bases, leaving 15 bases between the germline ends. The CDR3 is 14 amino acids. Per the germline V gene, CDR1 is SEHNR and CDR2 is FQNEAQ (reference sequence). The CDR3 region is CASSFGTLLGEQFF. The CDR3, as DNA: TGTGCCAGCAGCTTCGGGACGCTCTTAGGTGAGCAGTTCTTC. Full variable domain (rest looked up from reference TRBV7-9 and TRBJ2-1): DTGVSQNPRHKITKRGQNVTFRCDPISEHNRLYWYRQTLGQGPEFLTYFQNEAQLEKSRLLSDRFSAERPKGSFSTLEIQRTEQGDSAMYLCASSFGTLLGEQFFGPGTRLTVL.

This clonotype was counted many times. V and J are TRBV20-1 and TRBJ2-3, with D unresolved. V was shortened by 4 bases and J by 4 bases, with 6 bases between the two germline ends. The V gene's germline CDR1 is DFQATT and CDR2 SNEGSKA (reference sequence). The CDR3 is made up of 11 amino acids. The CDR3: CSATPSDTQYF. In DNA form, the CDR3 reads TGCAGTGCTACCCCCTCAGATACGCAGTATTTT.

As concerns this clonotype: A much more abundant neighbour one base away suggests this may be a read error. V is TRBV29-1 and J is TRBJ2-3; D is perhaps TRBD2 (5 bases). The germline gives CDR1 SQVTM, CDR2 ANQGSEA. The CDR3 has 12 amino acids. This chain's CDR3 is CSVETGEDTQCF. The DNA for the CDR3 is TGCAGCGTTGAGACCGGGGAAGATACGCAGTGTTTT.

J is TRBJ1-4 and V is TRBV7-3; no clear D. Germline CDR1 is SGHTA and CDR2 is FQGTGA. There are 15 residues in the CDR3. Between the trimmed V and J ends, which lost 0 bases and 3 bases, there was a span of 8 bases. CDR3 sequence: CASSLTAAANEKLFF. CDR3 DNA sequence: TGTGCCAGCAGCTTAACGGCCGCGGCTAATGAAAAACTGTTTTTT.

The table lists this clonotype with many counts. The chain has TRBV20-1 and TRBJ2-7; 11 positions match TRBD2. Germline assignment: CDR1 DFQATT and CDR2 SNEGSKA (reference sequence). Unmatched junction bases numbered 3, after V lost 4 bases and J lost 4 bases. This CDR3 contains 13 residues. The CDR3 protein is CSATLAGGYEQYF. CDR3 coding DNA: TGCAGTGCTACCCTAGCGGGAGGTTACGAGCAGTACTTC.

Many counts were recorded for this clonotype. V usage is TRBV6-1 and J usage is TRBJ2-5; 9 positions match TRBD2. The germline CDR1 and CDR2 sequences are MNHNS and SASEGT. J lost 5 bases, V lost 5 bases, and 6 bases had no gene match. CDR3 length equals 14 residues. CDR3 protein: CASSLPSGAETQYF. For the CDR3, the DNA is TGTGCCAGCAGTCTCCCTAGCGGGGCGGAGACCCAGTACTTC.

This clonotype was observed many times. The chain employs TRBV20-1 and TRBJ2-3, with TRBD2 identical over 8 bases. CDR3 length: 14 amino acids. Per germline, CDR1 DFQATT and CDR2 SNEGSKA (reference sequence). J was trimmed by 8 bases and V by 3 bases; bases with no gene match: 10. Here the CDR3 reads CSASLGGSGSTQYF. DNA for the CDR3: TGCAGTGCTAGCTTAGGGGGGAGCGGGAGTACGCAGTATTTT.

This clonotype showed up many times. The rearrangement links TRBV6-2 or TRBV6-3 to TRBJ1-6; D gene uncertain. This CDR3 comprises 15 residues. Germline CDR1 reads MNHEY; CDR2 reads SVGEGT. Between the trimmed V and J ends, which lost 5 bases and 8 bases, there was a span of 16 bases. In DNA form, the CDR3 reads TGTGCCAGCAGTCAAGGGCCCTTTGGCGATTCACCCCTCCACTTT. This translates into CASSQGPFGDSPLHF.

This clonotype was detected ten times or more. This chain's CDR3 is CASKVRTSGGTSTDTQYF. CDR3 coding DNA: TGCGCCAGCAAGGTTAGGACTAGCGGGGGTACTAGCACAGATACGCAGTATTTT. The V and J genes are TRBV10-2 and TRBJ2-3; TRBD2 agrees at 13 bases. CDR3 size: 18 residues. Germline V CDR1 and CDR2: WSHSY, SAAADI. V dropped 7 bases and J dropped 0; count of bases not matched to a gene: 10.

At least ten counts were recorded for this clonotype. The chain links TRBV24-1 to TRBJ2-2, with 11 bases matching TRBD2. The CDR3 has 18 residues. J was trimmed by 0 bases and V by 4 bases; bases with no gene match: 6. The germline CDR1 and CDR2 sequences are KGHDR and SFDVKD. CDR3 DNA: TGTGCCACCAGTGAGGGTCTAGCGGGAGGAACGAACACCGGGGAGCTGTTTTTT. Protein sequence: CATSEGLAGGTNTGELFF.

In this sample, this clonotype turned up many times. The V call is TRBV12-3 or TRBV12-4, the J call TRBJ2-5; D gene uncertain. The CDR3 spans 15 residues. V was pared by 1 base and J by 5 bases, with 14 bases between. The CDR3: CASSLGSEPRETQYF. The CDR3 nucleotides read TGTGCCAGCAGTTTAGGATCGGAGCCGCGGGAGACCCAGTACTTC.